These 13 T cell receptor beta chains were all obtained from the same sample, sequenced in a study of CD8+ T cells in alopecia areata. Once RNA had been extracted, it was reverse transcribed into cDNA to act as the sequencing template. Assay: immunoSEQ multiplex PCR; the TCRdb copy retains only in-frame clones and omits some. This sample carries 30,000 to 40,000 clones, 45% to 65% of them seen once, and the ten largest clones take 1.8%. In the case of a handful of patients, the CD4+ cells were sorted into CD25+CD127- cells. The sequenced material came from CD4+ Tregs sorted from blood. The receptors were gathered from a human donor with alopecia areata.

This rearrangement joins TRBV18 to TRBJ2-5; D may be TRBD1 (6 bases). The germline V and J ends were trimmed by 3 bases and 8 bases, with 22 bases remaining between them. Germline assignment: CDR1 KGHSH and CDR2 LQKENI. This CDR3 has 16 amino acids. The CDR3 sequence is CASSPGHLIAPETQYF. For the CDR3, the DNA is TGTGCCAGCTCACCGGGACACTTAATAGCGCCCGAAACCCAGTACTTC.

This chain uses TRBV11-1 with TRBJ1-1; D is unresolved. CDR1 and CDR2 from the germline V gene are SGHAT and FQDESV (reference sequence). This CDR3 region has 14 residues. Trimming removed 1 base from V and 3 bases from J, with 9 bases in between. The DNA of the CDR3 is TGTGCCAGCAGCTTAGGTTACGGCTACACTGAAGCTTTCTTT. Translated: CASSLGYGYTEAFF.

The rearrangement links TRBV5-1 to TRBJ2-1, with TRBD1 as a possible D gene (6 bases). Germline values: CDR1 SGHRS, CDR2 YFSETQ. The CDR3 contains 16 residues. The V end lost 5 bases, the J end lost 4 bases, and 19 bases lay between the germline ends. Here the CDR3 reads CASSLYGTNTYNEQFF. Here the CDR3 DNA reads TGCGCCAGCAGTCTTTACGGGACAAACACATACAATGAGCAGTTCTTC.

This clone has a handful of counts. This chain links TRBV6-5 with TRBJ2-3; D ambiguous. This CDR3 region has 16 residues. CDR1 and CDR2 (germline): MNHEY, SVGAGI. V gave up 0 bases and J gave up 7 bases, with 17 bases separating them. The CDR3 DNA sequence: TGTGCCAGCAGTTACTCGATAGGAGACCTAACCTATACGCAGTATTTT. Translating gives CASSYSIGDLTYTQYF.

This clone was detected only once. This chain links TRBV4-3 with TRBJ2-5, with D tentatively TRBD2 (5 bases). Trimming pared 0 bases from V and 7 bases from J, leaving 18 bases between. Germline V gene sequence: CDR1 LGHNA, CDR2 YSLEER. CDR3 length equals 16 residues. Here the CDR3 reads CASSQESGRPRGTQYF. The CDR3 region has the DNA TGCGCCAGCAGCCAAGAATCCGGTCGGCCCCGGGGGACCCAGTACTTC.

The J gene is TRBJ2-5, the V gene TRBV7-2; perhaps TRBD2 as D (5 bases). The germline V gene has CDR1 SGHTA and CDR2 FQGNSA. CDR3 length: 14 amino acids. Deletions cut 3 bases from V and 5 bases from J, with 13 bases between. CDR3 coding DNA: TGTGCCAGCAGCTTCCCGGACTTTGACGAGACCCAGTACTTC. Translation: CASSFPDFDETQYF.

This rearrangement joins TRBV6-1 to TRBJ2-2; D is unclear. Trimming took off 2 bases at V and 4 bases at J, with 8 bases between the two ends. CDR1 is MNHNS and CDR2 is SASEGT in the germline V gene. This CDR3 is 14 amino acids long. CDR3: CASSEIQGTGELFF. The CDR3 DNA reads TGTGCCAGCAGTGAAATTCAAGGCACCGGGGAGCTGTTTTTT.

This clone was observed once. The CDR3: CASLYRATGELFF. The DNA for the CDR3 is TGTGCCAGTCTATACAGGGCTACCGGGGAGCTGTTTTTT. The chain is built from TRBV19 and TRBJ2-2, with a tentative D call TRBD1 (6 bases). This CDR3 region has 13 residues. Germline CDR1 LNHDA, CDR2 SQIVND (reference sequence). V lost 8 bases, J lost 5 bases, and 12 bases lay in between.

The chain couples TRBV4-2 to TRBJ2-1; D tentatively reads TRBD1 or TRBD2 (5 bases each). With 4 bases removed from V and 6 bases from J, the gap between germline ends came to 10 bases. This CDR3 is built from 13 residues. Germline CDR1 LGHNA, CDR2 YNFKEQ. For the CDR3, the DNA is TGTGCCAGCAGCCGGGACCTAGGCAATGAGCAGTTCTTC. Protein sequence: CASSRDLGNEQFF.

This sequence joins TRBV7-6 and TRBJ2-5, with unresolved D. Germline V gives CDR1 SGHVS, CDR2 FNYEAQ. This CDR3 spans 14 amino acids. V was cut by 1 base and J by 2 bases, with 8 bases left in between. The CDR3 reads CASSLGTQQETQYF. The CDR3, as DNA: TGTGCCAGCAGCTTAGGGACCCAACAAGAGACCCAGTACTTC.

This chain uses TRBV4-1 with TRBJ2-2; no firm D call. CDR3 size: 12 residues. CDR1 and CDR2 from the germline V gene are MGHRA and YSYEKL. Between the trimmed V and J ends, which lost 5 bases and 7 bases, there was a span of 8 bases. For the CDR3, the DNA is TGCGCCAGCAGCTCTCCGGTCGGGGAGCTGTTTTTT. Amino acid sequence: CASSSPVGELFF.

This clone was seen a few times. The J gene is TRBJ2-5, the V gene TRBV29-1, with D possibly TRBD2 on 6 matching bases. This CDR3 region has 12 residues. The V gene's germline CDR1 is SQVTM and CDR2 ANQGSEA. Trimming pared 6 bases from V and 2 bases from J, leaving 10 bases between. As DNA, the CDR3 is TGCAGCGTAGGGGACTTTCAAGAGACCCAGTACTTC. Its protein product is CSVGDFQETQYF. The variable domain in full, with the rest retrieved from reference TRBV29-1 and TRBJ2-5, is SAVISQKPSRDICQRGTSLTIQCQVDSQVTMMFWYRQQPGQSLTLIATANQGSEATYESGFVIDKFPISRPNLTFSTLTVSNMSPEDSSIYLCSVGDFQETQYFGPGTRLLVL.

The chain carries TRBV28 and TRBJ1-1; no reliable D call. Germline V gene sequence: CDR1 MDHEN, CDR2 SYDVKM. CDR3 size: 12 residues. The V and J ends lost 3 bases and 11 bases respectively, with 13 bases between them. The DNA of the CDR3 is TGTGCCAGCAGTTTTGCCGCAGGACGGGCTTTCTTT. The encoded protein is CASSFAAGRAFF.